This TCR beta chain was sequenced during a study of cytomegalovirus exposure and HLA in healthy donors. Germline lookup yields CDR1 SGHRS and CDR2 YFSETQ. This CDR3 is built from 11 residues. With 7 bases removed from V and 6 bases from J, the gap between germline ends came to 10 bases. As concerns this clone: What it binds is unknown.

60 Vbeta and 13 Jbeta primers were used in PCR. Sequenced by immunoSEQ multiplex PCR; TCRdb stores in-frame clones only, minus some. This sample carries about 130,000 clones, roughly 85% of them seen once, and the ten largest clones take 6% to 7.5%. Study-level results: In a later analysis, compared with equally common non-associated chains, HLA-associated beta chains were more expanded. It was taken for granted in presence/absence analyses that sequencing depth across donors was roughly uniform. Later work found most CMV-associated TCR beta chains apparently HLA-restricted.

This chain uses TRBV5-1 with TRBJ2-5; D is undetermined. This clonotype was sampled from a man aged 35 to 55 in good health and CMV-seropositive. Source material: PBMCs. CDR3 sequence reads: CASLSDKTQYF. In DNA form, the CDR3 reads TGCGCCAGCCTTAGTGATAAGACCCAGTACTTC.